This T cell receptor beta chain was captured by sequencing in a study of control samples from healthy donors and cancer patients. The ends lost 2 bases at V and 6 bases at J; junction bases unmatched: 4. From germline, CDR1 is SEHNR and CDR2 FQNEAQ (reference sequence). This CDR3 has 14 amino acids. This clone has a handful of counts. Repertoires were generated with immunoSEQ multiplex PCR, while TCRdb's copy carries only in-frame clones and drops some. The table has about 140,000 clones, about 89% seen once. This TCR was recovered from a man between 18 and 35 years old in good health. Sample: blood. This chain joins TRBV7-9 and TRBJ1-5; TRBD1 matches at 7 bases. The CDR3 sequence: CASSLRGLGQPQHF. CDR3 in DNA: TGTGCCAGCAGCTTAAGGGGGCTGGGTCAGCCCCAGCATTTT.